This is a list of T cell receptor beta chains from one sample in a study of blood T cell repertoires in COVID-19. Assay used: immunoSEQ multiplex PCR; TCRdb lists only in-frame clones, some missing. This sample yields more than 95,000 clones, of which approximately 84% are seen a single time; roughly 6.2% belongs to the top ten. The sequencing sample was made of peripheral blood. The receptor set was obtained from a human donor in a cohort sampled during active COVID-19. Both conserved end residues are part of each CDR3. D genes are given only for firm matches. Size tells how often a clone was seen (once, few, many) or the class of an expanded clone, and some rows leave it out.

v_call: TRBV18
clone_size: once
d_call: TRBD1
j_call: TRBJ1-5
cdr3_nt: TGTGCCAGCTCACGTGACAGGGAAGGGTATCAGCCCCAGCATTTT
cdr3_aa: CASSRDREGYQPQHF

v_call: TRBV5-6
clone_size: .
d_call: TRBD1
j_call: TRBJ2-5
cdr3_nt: TGTGCCAGCAGCTTCGGGACAGGTACACAAGAGACCCAGTACTTC
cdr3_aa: CASSFGTGTQETQYF

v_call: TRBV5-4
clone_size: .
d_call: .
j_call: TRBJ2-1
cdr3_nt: TGTGCCAGCAGCTCCGACAAGAGCTCCTACAATGAGCAGTTCTTC
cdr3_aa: CASSSDKSSYNEQFF

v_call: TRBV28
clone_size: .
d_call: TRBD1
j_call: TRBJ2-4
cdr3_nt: TGTGCCAGCAGTGGCCAGGGGGCGCCTGGTTTGGCCAAAAACATTCAGTACTTC
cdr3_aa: CASSGQGAPGLAKNIQYF

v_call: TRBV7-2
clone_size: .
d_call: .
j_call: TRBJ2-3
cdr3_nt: TGTGCCAGCAGCTTAGAGTTGTACGCCCTTCGGGGTACGCAGTATTTT
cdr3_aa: CASSLELYALRGTQYF

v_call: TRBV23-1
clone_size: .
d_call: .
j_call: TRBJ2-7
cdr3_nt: TGCGCCAGCAGTCAAACGCCCGTGATACTGAACTACGAGCAGTACTTC
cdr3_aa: CASSQTPVILNYEQYF

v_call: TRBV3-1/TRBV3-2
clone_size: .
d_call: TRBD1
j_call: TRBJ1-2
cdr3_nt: TGTGCCAGCAGCCAAGATGGGACAGGGTTCTATGGCTACACCTTC
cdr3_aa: CASSQDGTGFYGYTF

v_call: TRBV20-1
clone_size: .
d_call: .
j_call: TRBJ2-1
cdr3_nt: TGCAGTGCTCCTTGGGGAGATGAGCAGTTCTTC
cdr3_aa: CSAPWGDEQFF

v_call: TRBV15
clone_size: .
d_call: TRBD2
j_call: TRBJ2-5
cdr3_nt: TGTGCCACCAGCAAGGGGAGCGGGGGGTACCAAGAGACCCAGTACTTC
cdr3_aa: CATSKGSGGYQETQYF

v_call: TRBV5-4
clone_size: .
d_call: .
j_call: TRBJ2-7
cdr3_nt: TGTGCCAGCAGCTACAAAGCTAGGACACGGTCCTACGAGCAGTACTTC
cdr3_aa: CASSYKARTRSYEQYF

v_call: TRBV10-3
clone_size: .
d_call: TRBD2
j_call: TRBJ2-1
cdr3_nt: TGTGCCATGAAGCCTAAACTAGCGGACAATGAGCAGTTCTTC
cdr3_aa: CAMKPKLADNEQFF

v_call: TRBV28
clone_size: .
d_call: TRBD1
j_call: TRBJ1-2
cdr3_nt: TGTGCCAGCGACCAAATCAAGGGTTGGGGACAGGGTCCCTATGGCTACACCTTC
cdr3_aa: CASDQIKGWGQGPYGYTF

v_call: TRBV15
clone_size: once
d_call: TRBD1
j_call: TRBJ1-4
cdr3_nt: TGTGCCACCAGCAAAAGGACAGGGATGAATGAAAAACTGTTTTTT
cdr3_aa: CATSKRTGMNEKLFF

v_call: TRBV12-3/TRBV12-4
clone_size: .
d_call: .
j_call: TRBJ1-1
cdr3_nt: TGTGCCAGCAGTTTGAACACGTACACTGAAGCTTTCTTT
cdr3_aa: CASSLNTYTEAFF

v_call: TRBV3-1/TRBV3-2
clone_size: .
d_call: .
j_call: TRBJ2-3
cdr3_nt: TGTGCCAGCAGCCAAGAGTGGGGGACTAGCACAGATACGCAGTATTTT
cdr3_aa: CASSQEWGTSTDTQYF

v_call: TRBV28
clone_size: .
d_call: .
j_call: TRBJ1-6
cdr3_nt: TGTGCCAGCAGCCCGGACCGACGGGGTTCGGAGGCACCCCTCCACTTT
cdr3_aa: CASSPDRRGSEAPLHF

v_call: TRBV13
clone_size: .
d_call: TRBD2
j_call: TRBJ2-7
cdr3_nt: TGTGCCAGCAGCTTAATACTAGCGGGAGACGAGCAGTACTTC
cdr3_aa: CASSLILAGDEQYF

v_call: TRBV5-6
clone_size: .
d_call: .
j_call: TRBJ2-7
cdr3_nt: TGTGCCAGCAGCTTGGCAGGCCCCGAGCTTTTCTACGAGCAGTACTTC
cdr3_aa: CASSLAGPELFYEQYF

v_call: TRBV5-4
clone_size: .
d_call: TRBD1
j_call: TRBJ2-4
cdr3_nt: TGTGCCAGCAGCTTCCGGGACAGAGTTCACATTCAGTACTTC
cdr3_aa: CASSFRDRVHIQYF

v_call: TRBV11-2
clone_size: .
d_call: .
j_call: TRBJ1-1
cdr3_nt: TGTGCCAGCAGCCTAAACCGGGCCCAGGGGCTGGCTTTCTTT
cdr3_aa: CASSLNRAQGLAFF

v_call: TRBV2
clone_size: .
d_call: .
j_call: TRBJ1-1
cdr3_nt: TGTGCCAGCAGTGAAGCAGCAGGGATAAACACTGAAGCTTTCTTT
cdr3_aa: CASSEAAGINTEAFF

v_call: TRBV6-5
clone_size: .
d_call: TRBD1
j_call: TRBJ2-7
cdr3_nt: TGTGCCAGCAGTCGTTCGACAGGGCTATCCGCCGAGCAGTACTTC
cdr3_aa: CASSRSTGLSAEQYF